A single sample gave rise to the 26 T cell receptor beta chains below, sequenced in a study of spatial heterogeneity in lung cancer. Time point specified: sample taken at primary tumor resection. A single record per CDR3 protein comes from TCRdb applying MiXCR to the 5' RACE reads. This sample carries some 23,000 distinct CDR3 sequences, roughly 10% of them seen once, and the ten largest clones take almost 8%. Their cognate antigens are unknown. Study-wide results and limits: Mutation counts in tumors were tracked by counts of expanded intratumoral alpha and beta TCRs.

The specimen comprised lung tumor tissue, sampled at surgery. These receptors came from a male donor with early-stage non-small cell lung cancer.

Many counts were recorded for this clonotype. The rearrangement joins TRBV28 to TRBJ2-3; 7 nucleotides line up with TRBD1. With 6 bases clipped from V and 2 bases from J, the junction kept 11 bases outside the gene matches. This CDR3 has 16 amino acids. CDR1 is MDHEN, CDR2 SYDVKM, per germline. CDR3 residues: CASSYRGRQYTDTQYF. CDR3 coding DNA: TGTGCCAGCAGCTACAGGGGACGGCAATACACAGATACGCAGTATTTT.

The genes are TRBV15 and TRBJ2-1, with D possibly matching TRBD2 (5 bases). Germline lookup yields CDR1 LNHNV and CDR2 YYDKDF (reference sequence). The CDR3 runs to 15 residues. V was trimmed by 5 bases and J by 0 bases, leaving 11 bases between them. The DNA of the CDR3 is TGTGCCACCAGCCCCTCGGGGTACTCCTACAATGAGCAGTTCTTC. Translating gives CATSPSGYSYNEQFF.

By share of the sample, this clonotype is large. V gene TRBV5-1 combines with J gene TRBJ1-2, with D tentatively TRBD1 (5 bases). V lost 0 bases and J 1 base, leaving 13 bases between the germline ends. Germline CDR1 reads SGHRS; CDR2 reads YFSETQ. The CDR3 runs 16 residues. The CDR3 protein is CASSLGGGGVNYGYTF. The CDR3 bases are TGCGCCAGCAGCTTGGGCGGGGGAGGTGTTAACTATGGCTACACCTTC.

Many counts were recorded for this clonotype. The rearrangement links TRBV2 to TRBJ1-5, with 7 bases that match TRBD1. The CDR3 is made up of 15 amino acids. Germline CDR1 reads SNHLY; CDR2 reads FYNNEI. With V trimmed by 6 bases and J by 3 bases, 8 bases remained unmatched. CDR3 nucleotide sequence: TGTGCCAGCAGACGACGACAGGGCCTCAATCAGCCCCAGCATTTT. It specifies CASRRRQGLNQPQHF.

This clonotype was counted many times. Written as DNA, the CDR3 is TGTGCCAGCAGTCCCGGGACAGGGGCAGATACGCAGTATTTT. Its protein product is CASSPGTGADTQYF. The genes are TRBV12-3 or TRBV12-4 and TRBJ2-3; 10 bases match TRBD1. The V gene end was trimmed by 5 bases and the J gene end by 4 bases; junction bases not matched to a gene: 3. The CDR3 is made up of 14 amino acids.

V usage is TRBV6-2 or TRBV6-3 and J usage is TRBJ2-1; 11 bases fit TRBD2. V lost 0 bases to trimming and J lost 3 bases; unmatched junction nucleotides: 4. The CDR3 spans 17 residues. Germline V gene lookup returns CDR1 MNHEY and CDR2 SVGEGT. The CDR3 sequence is CASSYSGTSGIYNEQFF. Here the CDR3 DNA reads TGTGCCAGCAGTTACTCCGGGACTAGCGGAATCTACAATGAGCAGTTCTTC.

At least ten counts were recorded for this clonotype. The chain combines TRBV7-9 with TRBJ1-1; tentative D call: TRBD1 (5 bases). The V end was cut by 5 bases, the J end by 5 bases, with 9 bases between. Per the germline V gene, CDR1 is SEHNR and CDR2 is FQNEAQ (reference sequence). The CDR3 spans 12 residues. This CDR3 is CASSPGRTEAFF. Written as DNA, the CDR3 is TGTGCCAGCAGCCCAGGGAGAACTGAAGCTTTCTTT.

The genes are TRBV3-2 and TRBJ2-2. TRBV3-2 is annotated as a pseudogene. This CDR3 is 15 amino acids long. In DNA form, the CDR3 reads TGTGCCAGCAGCCAAAACGGTAGTTACACCGGGGAGCTGTTTTTT. This codes for CASSQNGSYTGELFF.

This clonotype was counted between two and nine times. This chain links TRBV19 with TRBJ1-5; TRBD1 might be the D (5 bases). Germline CDR1 reads LNHDA; CDR2 reads SQIVND (reference sequence). The CDR3 spans 14 residues. V dropped 7 bases and J dropped 0 bases, with 10 bases sitting between them. The CDR3 spells CASKEGYSNQPQHF. The CDR3 nucleotides read TGTGCCAGTAAGGAGGGGTATAGCAATCAGCCCCAGCATTTT. The complete variable domain, with remaining parts taken from reference TRBV19 and TRBJ1-5, reads DGGITQSPKYLFRKEGQNVTLSCEQNLNHDAMYWYRQDPGQGLRLIYYSQIVNDFQKGDIAEGYSVSREKKESFPLTVTSAQKNPTAFYLCASKEGYSNQPQHFGDGTRLSIL.

This clonotype was seen more than once but under ten times. The rearrangement joins TRBV28 to TRBJ2-1; 7 positions agree with TRBD2. V gave up 6 bases and J gave up 4 bases; unmatched junction bases: 6. CDR1 MDHEN and CDR2 SYDVKM come from the germline V gene. This CDR3 has 14 residues. The CDR3 region has the DNA TGTGCCAGCAGACTTCCCGGGGGGTACAATGAGCAGTTCTTC. It translates to CASRLPGGYNEQFF. The complete variable domain, with remaining parts taken from reference TRBV28 and TRBJ2-1, reads DVKVTQSSRYLVKRTGEKVFLECVQDMDHENMFWYRQDPGLGLRLIYFSYDVKMKEKGDIPEGYSVSREKKERFSLILESASTNQTSMYLCASRLPGGYNEQFFGPGTRLTVL.

This clonotype occurred many times. The gene calls are TRBV3-1 and TRBJ2-7; D is uncertain. Germline assignment: CDR1 LGHDT and CDR2 YNNKEL (reference sequence). Trimming stripped 2 bases from V and 1 base from J, with 6 bases between. The CDR3 spans 13 residues. CDR3 nucleotide sequence: TGTGCCAGCAGCCAACGGGCATCCTACGAGCAGTACTTC. Translated: CASSQRASYEQYF.

This clonotype has a count of ten or more. The chain carries TRBV5-6 and TRBJ2-7; 7 bases are a match to TRBD1. Germline values: CDR1 SGHDT, CDR2 YYEEEE. The CDR3 extends over 14 amino acids. With V trimmed by 3 bases and J by 5 bases, 8 bases remained unmatched. DNA of the CDR3: TGTGCCAGCAGCTCCCTAGACAGGGAAAACGAGCAGTACTTC. Translated, it gives CASSSLDRENEQYF. Using reference TRBV5-6 and TRBJ2-7 for the parts outside the CDR3, the full variable domain is DAGVTQSPTHLIKTRGQQVTLRCSPKSGHDTVSWYQQALGQGPQFIFQYYEEEERQRGNFPDRFSGHQFPNYSSELNVNALLLGDSALYLCASSSLDRENEQYFGPGTRLTVT.

This clonotype appeared many times. This chain joins TRBV5-1 and TRBJ2-3; TRBD2 aligns across 10 bases. V shed 2 bases, J shed 0 bases, and the junction held 3 bases outside the gene matches. Germline V gene lookup returns CDR1 SGHRS and CDR2 YFSETQ. The CDR3 is 16 amino acids. The CDR3 here is CASSFRLAGSTDTQYF. In DNA form, the CDR3 reads TGCGCCAGCAGCTTCAGACTAGCGGGCAGCACAGATACGCAGTATTTT.

V usage is TRBV28 and J usage is TRBJ1-4; TRBD1 matches 8 bases. Germline V gene lookup returns CDR1 MDHEN and CDR2 SYDVKM. CDR3 length: 17 amino acids. The ends lost 5 bases at V and 0 bases at J; junction bases unmatched: 8. CDR3 sequence (DNA): TGTGCCAGCAGTCGACAGGGGCCCACTTCAACTAATGAAAAACTGTTTTTT. Residues: CASSRQGPTSTNEKLFF.

Ten or more counts support this clonotype. The gene calls are TRBV11-2 and TRBJ2-5, with 13 positions matching TRBD2. Germline assignment: CDR1 SGHAT and CDR2 FQNNGV. The CDR3 has 17 amino acids. V gave up 4 bases and J gave up 4 bases; unmatched junction bases: 9. As DNA, the CDR3 is TGTGCCAGCAGCTACGGACTAGCGGGAGCCTCGCTAGAGACCCAGTACTTC. It codes for CASSYGLAGASLETQYF. The full variable domain, rest sourced from reference TRBV11-2 and TRBJ2-5, is EAGVAQSPRYKIIEKRQSVAFWCNPISGHATLYWYQQILGQGPKLLIQFQNNGVVDDSQLPKDRFSAERLKGVDSTLKIQPAKLEDSAVYLCASSYGLAGASLETQYFGPGTRLLVL.

With respect to this clonotype: A much bigger clone sits one base away, suggesting this may be a read error. The chain couples TRBV18 to TRBJ2-5, with a tentative D call TRBD1 (7 bases). Germline V gene lookup returns CDR1 KGHSH and CDR2 LQKENI. The CDR3 length is 16 residues. CDR3 sequence reads: CACSHGGQRRQETQYF. The DNA of the CDR3 is TGTGCCTGCTCTCACGGGGGACAGCGCAGGCAAGAGACCCAGTACTTC.

This clonotype was seen a handful of times. This chain joins TRBV6-2 or TRBV6-3 and TRBJ1-1, with unresolved D. Trimming removed 5 bases from V and 8 bases from J, with 12 bases in between. The CDR3 is made up of 12 amino acids. Germline-derived CDR1 and CDR2 are MNHEY and SVGEGT. The CDR3 DNA reads as TGTGCCAGCAGTACCCCTTACAAAGAAGCTTTCTTT. The encoded protein is CASSTPYKEAFF.

The chain couples TRBV3-2 to TRBJ2-1; the D call of TRBD2 is as the table states it, not checked on the DNA. TRBV3-2 is a pseudogene. The CDR3 is made up of 17 amino acids. The chain's CDR3 is CASSPRSHGPPDNEQFF. The CDR3 DNA reads TGTGCCAGCAGCCCCCGCTCACACGGGCCCCCTGACAATGAGCAGTTCTTC.

This clonotype occurred many times. The chain recombines TRBV20-1 with TRBJ2-5; D not certain. Germline V gene lookup returns CDR1 DFQATT and CDR2 SNEGSKA (reference sequence). V was clipped by 1 base and J by 2 bases, with 17 bases between them. This CDR3 comprises 16 residues. CDR3 sequence: CSARAQNGYSQETQYF. The CDR3 bases are TGCAGTGCTAGAGCACAAAATGGCTACTCTCAAGAGACCCAGTACTTC.

This clonotype has only a few counts. V gene TRBV11-2 combines with J gene TRBJ2-3; 7 nucleotides line up with TRBD1. Trimming removed 6 bases from V and 3 bases from J; junction bases left unmatched: 6. CDR1 and CDR2 from the germline V gene are SGHAT and FQNNGV. This CDR3 is 14 amino acids long. The CDR3 spells CASRPGQNTDTQYF. CDR3 nucleotides: TGTGCCAGCAGACCGGGACAGAATACAGATACGCAGTATTTT.

The chain couples TRBV6-5 to TRBJ2-6; possibly TRBD1 for D (5 bases). The V gene's germline CDR1 is MNHEY and CDR2 SVGAGI. The germline V and J ends were trimmed by 0 bases and 1 base, with 10 bases remaining between them. The CDR3 runs 17 residues. CDR3 nucleotide sequence: TGTGCCAGCAGTTACTCGAAGGGGATGTCTGGGGCCAACGTCCTGACTTTC. It codes for CASSYSKGMSGANVLTF.

This clonotype was observed many times. The CDR3 sequence: CASTPFPGTSGDHEQFF. As DNA, the CDR3 is TGTGCCAGCACCCCTTTCCCAGGAACTAGCGGGGATCATGAGCAGTTCTTC. The chain uses TRBV27 and TRBJ2-1; 10 nucleotides agree with TRBD2. Germline CDR1 and CDR2: MNHEY and SMNVEV (reference sequence). This CDR3 contains 17 residues. V lost 7 bases to trimming and J lost 8 bases; unmatched junction nucleotides: 17.

At least ten counts were recorded for this clonotype. The V call is TRBV10-2, the J call TRBJ2-7, with D unresolved. V dropped 0 bases and J dropped 3 bases, with 6 bases sitting between them. Looked up from germline, CDR1 is WSHSY and CDR2 is SAAADI. The CDR3 sequence is 13 residues long. CDR3 protein: CASSESAGYEQYF. The CDR3 region has the DNA TGCGCCAGCAGTGAGTCAGCCGGCTACGAGCAGTACTTC.

By sample share, this clonotype is medium-sized. The rearrangement uses TRBV28 and TRBJ2-7, with D tentatively TRBD1 or TRBD2 (5 bases each). The CDR3 sequence is 15 residues long. V shed 2 bases and J shed 0 bases, with 11 bases lying between them. In germline, CDR1 is MDHEN, CDR2 SYDVKM. The CDR3 DNA is TGTGCCAGCAGTTTAAGAGGGGCTCTCTCCTACGAGCAGTACTTC. Protein sequence: CASSLRGALSYEQYF.

In this sample, this clonotype turned up a few times. The V call is TRBV4-3, the J call TRBJ2-5; weak D call: TRBD2 (6 bases). Germline values: CDR1 LGHNA, CDR2 YSLEER. V was trimmed by 0 bases and J by 1 base, leaving 9 bases between them. This CDR3 spans 15 amino acids. CDR3 protein: CASSQEGLVQETQYF. The CDR3 bases are TGCGCCAGCAGCCAAGAGGGACTCGTCCAAGAGACCCAGTACTTC.

This clonotype was counted ten times or more. The chain links TRBV3-1 to TRBJ1-2; possibly TRBD1 for D (6 bases). The V and J ends lost 4 bases and 0 bases respectively, with 15 bases between them. CDR3 length: 16 amino acids. Looked up from germline, CDR1 is LGHDT and CDR2 is YNNKEL (reference sequence). CDR3 residues: CASSPGAGRANYGYTF. CDR3 DNA sequence: TGTGCCAGCAGCCCAGGGGCAGGCAGAGCTAACTATGGCTACACCTTC.